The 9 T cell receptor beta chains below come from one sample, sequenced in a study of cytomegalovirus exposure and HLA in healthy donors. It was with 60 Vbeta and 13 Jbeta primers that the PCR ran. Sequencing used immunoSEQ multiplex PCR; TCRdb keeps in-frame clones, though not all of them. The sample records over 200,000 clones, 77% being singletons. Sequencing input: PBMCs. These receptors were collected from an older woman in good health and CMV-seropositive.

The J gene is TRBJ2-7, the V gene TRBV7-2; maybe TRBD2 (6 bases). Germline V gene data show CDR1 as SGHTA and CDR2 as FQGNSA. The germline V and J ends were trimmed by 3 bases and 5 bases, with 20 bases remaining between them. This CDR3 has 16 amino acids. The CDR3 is CASSFLGGGLPHEQYF. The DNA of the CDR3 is TGTGCCAGCAGCTTCCTCGGCGGTGGACTACCGCACGAGCAGTACTTC.

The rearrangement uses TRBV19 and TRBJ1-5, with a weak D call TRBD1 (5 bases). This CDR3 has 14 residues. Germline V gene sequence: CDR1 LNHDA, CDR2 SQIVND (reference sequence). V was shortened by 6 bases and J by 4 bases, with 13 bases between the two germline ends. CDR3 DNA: TGTGCCAGTAGCCGGAAGGGGACTAATCAGCCCCAGCATTTT. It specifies CASSRKGTNQPQHF.

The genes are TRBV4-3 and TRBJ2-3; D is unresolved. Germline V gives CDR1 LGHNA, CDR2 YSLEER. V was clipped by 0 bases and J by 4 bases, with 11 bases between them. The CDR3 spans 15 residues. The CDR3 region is CASSQDLPPPDTQYF. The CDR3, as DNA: TGCGCCAGCAGCCAAGATCTACCCCCCCCAGATACGCAGTATTTT.

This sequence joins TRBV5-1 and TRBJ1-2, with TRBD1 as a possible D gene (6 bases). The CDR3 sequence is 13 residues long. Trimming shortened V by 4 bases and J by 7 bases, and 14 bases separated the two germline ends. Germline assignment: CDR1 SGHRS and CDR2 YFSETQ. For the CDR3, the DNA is TGCGCCAGCAGCGCAGGAAACAGGGCTGGCTACACCTTC. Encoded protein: CASSAGNRAGYTF.

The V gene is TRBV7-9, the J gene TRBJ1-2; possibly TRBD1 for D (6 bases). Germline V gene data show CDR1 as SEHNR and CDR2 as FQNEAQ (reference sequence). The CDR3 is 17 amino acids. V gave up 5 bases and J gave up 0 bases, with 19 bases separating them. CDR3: CASSLALGGSANYGYTF. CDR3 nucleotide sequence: TGTGCCAGCAGCCTGGCCCTAGGGGGTTCAGCTAACTATGGCTACACCTTC.

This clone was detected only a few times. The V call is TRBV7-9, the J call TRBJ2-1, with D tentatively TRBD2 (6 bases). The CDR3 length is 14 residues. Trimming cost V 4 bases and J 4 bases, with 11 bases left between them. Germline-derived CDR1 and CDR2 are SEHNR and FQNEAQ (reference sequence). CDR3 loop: CASSSWGEYNEQFF. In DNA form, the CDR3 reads TGTGCCAGCAGCTCATGGGGGGAATACAATGAGCAGTTCTTC.

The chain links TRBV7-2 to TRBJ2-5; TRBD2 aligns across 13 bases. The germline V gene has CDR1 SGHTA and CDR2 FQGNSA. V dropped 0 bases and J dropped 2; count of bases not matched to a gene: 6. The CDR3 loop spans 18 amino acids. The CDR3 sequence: CASSLAGLAGSGQETQYF. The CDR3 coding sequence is TGTGCCAGCAGCTTAGCGGGACTAGCGGGATCCGGGCAAGAGACCCAGTACTTC.

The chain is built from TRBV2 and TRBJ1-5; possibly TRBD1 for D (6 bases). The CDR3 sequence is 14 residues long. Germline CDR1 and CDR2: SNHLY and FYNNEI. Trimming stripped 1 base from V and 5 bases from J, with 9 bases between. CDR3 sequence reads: CASSEVYRDQPQHF. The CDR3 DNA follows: TGTGCCAGCAGTGAAGTGTACAGGGATCAGCCCCAGCATTTT. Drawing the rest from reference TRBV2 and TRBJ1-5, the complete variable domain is EPEVTQTPSHQVTQMGQEVILRCVPISNHLYFYWYRQILGQKVEFLVSFYNNEISEKSEIFDDQFSVERPDGSNFTLKIRSTKLEDSAMYFCASSEVYRDQPQHFGDGTRLSIL.

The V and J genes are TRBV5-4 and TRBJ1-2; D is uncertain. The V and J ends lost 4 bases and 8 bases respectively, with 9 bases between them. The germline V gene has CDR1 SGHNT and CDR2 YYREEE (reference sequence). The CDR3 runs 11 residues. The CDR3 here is CASSPVLGYTF. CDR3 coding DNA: TGTGCCAGCAGCCCGGTCCTGGGCTACACCTTC.